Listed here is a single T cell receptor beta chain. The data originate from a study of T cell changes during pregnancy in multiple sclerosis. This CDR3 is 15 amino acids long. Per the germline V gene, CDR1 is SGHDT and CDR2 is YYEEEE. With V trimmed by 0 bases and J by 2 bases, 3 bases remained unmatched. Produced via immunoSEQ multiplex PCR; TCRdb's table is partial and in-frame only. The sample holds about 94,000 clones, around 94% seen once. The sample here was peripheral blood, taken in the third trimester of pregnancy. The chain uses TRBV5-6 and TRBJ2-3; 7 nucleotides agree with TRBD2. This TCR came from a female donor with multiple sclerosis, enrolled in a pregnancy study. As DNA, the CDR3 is TGTGCCAGCAGCTTGGGCCAGCGGGACACAGATACGCAGTATTTT. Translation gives CASSLGQRDTDTQYF.